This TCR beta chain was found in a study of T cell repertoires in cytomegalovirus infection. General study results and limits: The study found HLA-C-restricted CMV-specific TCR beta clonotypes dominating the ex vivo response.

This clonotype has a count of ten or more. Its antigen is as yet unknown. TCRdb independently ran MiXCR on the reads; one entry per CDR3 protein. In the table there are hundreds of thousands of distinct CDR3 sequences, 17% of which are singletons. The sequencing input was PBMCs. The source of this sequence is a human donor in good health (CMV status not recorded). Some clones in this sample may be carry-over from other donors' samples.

The CDR3 spells CASSEQGAISPLHF. CDR3 DNA: TGTGCCAGCAGTGAACAGGGGGCAATCTCACCCCTCCACTTT. The chain joins TRBV25-1 to TRBJ1-6; 8 nucleotides match TRBD1. The CDR3 loop spans 14 amino acids. CDR1 is MGHDK, CDR2 SYGVNS, per germline. V was pared by 2 bases and J by 10 bases, with 4 bases of the junction left unmatched.